The clone carrying this T cell receptor (beta chain) was counted only a few times. The sample comes from a study of OX40 agonist ivuxolimab in advanced cancers. The overall study: Aged about 20 to 80 with a mean of approximately 57 years, they were roughly 83% male.

V lost 3 bases, J lost 4 bases, and 5 bases lay in between. The length of the CDR3 is 12 residues. Per the germline V gene, CDR1 is MNHEY and CDR2 is SMNVEV (reference sequence). Assay: immunoSEQ multiplex PCR; the TCRdb copy retains only in-frame clones and omits some. The sample holds around 35,000 clones, around 86% seen once. Sequencing used CD4+ or CD8+ T cells sorted from blood, obtained in a trial of the OX40 agonist ivuxolimab. The chain has TRBV27 and TRBJ2-3; no clear D gene. This receptor was obtained from an adult with an advanced solid tumor such as melanoma, head and neck, liver or kidney cancer. The CDR3 DNA reads TGTGCCAGCAGTTTTCGCCCAGATACGCAGTATTTT. As protein: CASSFRPDTQYF.